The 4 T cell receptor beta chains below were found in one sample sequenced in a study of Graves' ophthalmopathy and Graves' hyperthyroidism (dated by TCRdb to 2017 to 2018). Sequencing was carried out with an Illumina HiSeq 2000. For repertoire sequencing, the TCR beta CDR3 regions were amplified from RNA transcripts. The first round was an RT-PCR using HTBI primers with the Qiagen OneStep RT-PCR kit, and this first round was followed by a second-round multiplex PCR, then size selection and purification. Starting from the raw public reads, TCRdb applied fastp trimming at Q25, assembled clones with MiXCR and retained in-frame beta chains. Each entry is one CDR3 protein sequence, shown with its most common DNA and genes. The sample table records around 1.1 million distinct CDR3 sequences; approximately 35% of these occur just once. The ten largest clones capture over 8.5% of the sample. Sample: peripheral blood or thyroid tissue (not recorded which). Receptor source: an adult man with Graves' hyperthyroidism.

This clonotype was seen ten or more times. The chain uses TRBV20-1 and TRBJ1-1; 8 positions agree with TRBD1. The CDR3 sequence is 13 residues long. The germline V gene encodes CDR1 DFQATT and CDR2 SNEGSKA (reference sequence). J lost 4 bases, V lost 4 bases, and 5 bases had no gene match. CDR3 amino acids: CSATGGAGTEAFF. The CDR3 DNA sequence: TGCAGTGCTACAGGGGGCGCAGGCACTGAAGCTTTCTTT.

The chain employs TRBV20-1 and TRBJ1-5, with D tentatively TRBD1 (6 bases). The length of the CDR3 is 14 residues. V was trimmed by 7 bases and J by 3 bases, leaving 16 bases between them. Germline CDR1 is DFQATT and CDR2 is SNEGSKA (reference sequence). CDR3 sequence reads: CSGGGTGPNQPQHF. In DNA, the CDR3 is TGCAGTGGGGGCGGTACAGGGCCCAATCAGCCCCAGCATTTT.

Written as DNA, the CDR3 is TGTGCCAGCAGTGACAATACAGGGGTGGAGACCCAGTACTTC. As protein: CASSDNTGVETQYF. The chain is built from TRBV25-1 and TRBJ2-5; 7 bases are a match to TRBD1. This CDR3 comprises 14 residues. Germline assignment: CDR1 MGHDK and CDR2 SYGVNS. V shed 3 bases, J shed 5 bases, and the junction held 6 bases outside the gene matches.

CDR3 sequence reads: CASSEDLVGINQPQHF. The CDR3 coding sequence is TGTGCCAGTAGTGAGGACCTTGTGGGAATCAATCAGCCCCAGCATTTT. This chain connects TRBV19 to TRBJ1-5; no clear D. Trimming cost V 5 bases and J 3 bases, with 17 bases left between them. The CDR3 has 16 amino acids. The germline CDR1 and CDR2 sequences are LNHDA and SQIVND (reference sequence).